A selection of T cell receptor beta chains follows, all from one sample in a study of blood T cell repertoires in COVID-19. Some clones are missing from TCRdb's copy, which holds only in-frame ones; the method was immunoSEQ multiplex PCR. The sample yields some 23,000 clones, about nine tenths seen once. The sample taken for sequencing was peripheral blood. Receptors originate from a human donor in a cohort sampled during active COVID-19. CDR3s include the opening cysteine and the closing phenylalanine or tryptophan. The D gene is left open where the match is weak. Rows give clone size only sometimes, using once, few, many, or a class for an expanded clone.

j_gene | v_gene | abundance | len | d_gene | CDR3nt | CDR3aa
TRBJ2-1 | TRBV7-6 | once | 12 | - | TGTGCCAGCAGCTTAGCCTTGAATGAGCAGTTCTTC | CASSLALNEQFF
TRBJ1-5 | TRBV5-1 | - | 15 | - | TGCGCCAGCAGCTTGGAGCCACAGGGCAGTCAGCCCCAGCATTTT | CASSLEPQGSQPQHF
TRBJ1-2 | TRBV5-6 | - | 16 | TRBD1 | TGTGCCAGCAGCCCAATAGGGAGGGGGGACAGGGGGCGAGACACCTTC | CASSPIGRGDRGRDTF
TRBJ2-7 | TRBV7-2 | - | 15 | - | TGTGCCAGCAGCTTACTTGGAGATTACTCCTACGAGCAGTACTTC | CASSLLGDYSYEQYF
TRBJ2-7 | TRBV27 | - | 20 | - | TGTGCCAAGCGATTAGCGGGACAGGGTACCCTTAGCGCCAGCTCCTACGAGCAGTACTTC | CAKRLAGQGTLSASSYEQYF
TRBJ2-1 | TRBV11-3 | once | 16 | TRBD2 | TGTGCCAGCAGTTATTTCGGGACTAGCGGGGGGAATGAGCAGTTCTTC | CASSYFGTSGGNEQFF
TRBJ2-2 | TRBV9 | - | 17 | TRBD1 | TGTGCCAGCAGCGTAGGACAGGGAGCGGCGAACACCGGGGAGCTGTTTTTT | CASSVGQGAANTGELFF
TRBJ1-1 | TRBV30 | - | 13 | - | TGTGCCTGGAGTATAACGGGGGACACTGAAGCTTTCTTT | CAWSITGDTEAFF
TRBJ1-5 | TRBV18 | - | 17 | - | TGTGCCAGCTCACCAACACAGGCACCCCCATTCCATCAGCCCCAGCATTTT | CASSPTQAPPFHQPQHF
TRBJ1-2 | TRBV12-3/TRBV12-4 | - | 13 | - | TGTGCCAGCAGTTTACCCAGACTATATGGCTACACCTTC | CASSLPRLYGYTF
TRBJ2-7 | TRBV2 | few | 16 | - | TGTGCCAGCAGTGAACCGCTAGTCGGGAATTCCCTCGAGCAGTACTTC | CASSEPLVGNSLEQYF
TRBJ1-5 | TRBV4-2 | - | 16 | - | TGTGCCAGCAGCCAGGCGGGATCTTATAGCAATCAGCCCCAGCATTTT | CASSQAGSYSNQPQHF
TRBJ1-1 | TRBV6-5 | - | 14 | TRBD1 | TGTGCCAGCAGTTACTCGAACAGGGGACCTGAAGCTTTCTTT | CASSYSNRGPEAFF
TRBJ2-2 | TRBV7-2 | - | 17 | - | TGTGCCAGCAGCTTAGCGCTAGGCCTAGCCAACACCGGGGAGCTGTTTTTT | CASSLALGLANTGELFF
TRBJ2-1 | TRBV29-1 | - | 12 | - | TGCAGCGTGGCGCCGACGGGGAATGAGCAGTTCTTC | CSVAPTGNEQFF
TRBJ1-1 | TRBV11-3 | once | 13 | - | TGTGCCAGCAGCTTCCAGGGAAGCACTGAAGCTTTCTTT | CASSFQGSTEAFF
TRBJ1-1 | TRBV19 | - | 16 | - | TGTGCCAGTACCCTCCCCGGGGAGGCCATGAACACTGAAGCTTTCTTT | CASTLPGEAMNTEAFF
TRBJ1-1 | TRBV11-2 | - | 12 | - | TGTGCCAGCAGCTTTGACAGGCCCGAAGCTTTCTTT | CASSFDRPEAFF
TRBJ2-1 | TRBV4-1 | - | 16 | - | TGCGCCAGCAGCCAAGCGGAGACGGGGGTCTACAATGAGCAGTTCTTC | CASSQAETGVYNEQFF
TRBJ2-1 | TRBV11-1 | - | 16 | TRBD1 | TGTGCCAGCAGCCATCGGGACAGCGATTTCGACTATGAGCAGTTCTTC | CASSHRDSDFDYEQFF
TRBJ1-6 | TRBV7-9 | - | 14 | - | TGTGCCAGCAGCTTCGAGGGTATCGGTTCACCCCTCCACTTT | CASSFEGIGSPLHF
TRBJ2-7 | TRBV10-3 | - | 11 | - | TGTGCTGGAGGAGAGTTATACGAGCAGTACTTC | CAGGELYEQYF
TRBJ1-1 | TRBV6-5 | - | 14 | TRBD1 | TGTGCCAGCAGGACGGGACAGATGAACACTGAAGCTTTCTTT | CASRTGQMNTEAFF
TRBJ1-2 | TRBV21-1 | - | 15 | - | TGTGCCAGCAGCGTATGGGGACAGGGCGACTATGGCTACACCTTC | CASSVWGQGDYGYTF
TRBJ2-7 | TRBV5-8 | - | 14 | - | TGTGCCAGTCGCCGGGACACGGGCCACTACGAGCAGTACTTC | CASRRDTGHYEQYF
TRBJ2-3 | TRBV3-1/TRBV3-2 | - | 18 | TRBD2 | TGTGCCAGCAGCCAAGTCAAACCTAGCGGGGCTAGCACAGATACGCAGTATTTT | CASSQVKPSGASTDTQYF
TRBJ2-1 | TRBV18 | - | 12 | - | TGTGCCAGCTCACCATCAGGGAATGAGCAGTTCTTC | CASSPSGNEQFF
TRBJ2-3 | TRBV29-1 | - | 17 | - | TGCAGCGTTGACAAATGGGGGCCCTCTCCCGTGGCAGATACGCAGTATTTT | CSVDKWGPSPVADTQYF
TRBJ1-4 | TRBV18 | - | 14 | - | TGTGCCAGCTCACCCGTGGCGGGGGGTCCGAAACTGTTTTTT | CASSPVAGGPKLFF
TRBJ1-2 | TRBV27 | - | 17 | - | TGTGCCAGCAGTTTATTATCTCGGGCAGAGGGCAGCCAAGGCTACACCTTC | CASSLLSRAEGSQGYTF
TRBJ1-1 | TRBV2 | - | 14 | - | TGTGCCAGCTCAGAACAGGGCATGAACACTGAAGCTTTCTTT | CASSEQGMNTEAFF
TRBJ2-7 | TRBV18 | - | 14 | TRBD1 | TGTGCCAGCTCACCTGGGACAGGGATGGGGGAGCAGTACTTC | CASSPGTGMGEQYF
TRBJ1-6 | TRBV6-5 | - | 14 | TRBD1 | TGTGCCAGCAGCATGACAGGGAAAAATTCACCCCTCCACTTT | CASSMTGKNSPLHF
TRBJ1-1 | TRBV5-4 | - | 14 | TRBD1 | TGTGCCAGCAGCTCCGGGACAGAAAACACTGAAGCTTTCTTT | CASSSGTENTEAFF
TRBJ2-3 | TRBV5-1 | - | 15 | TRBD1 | TGCGCCAGCAGCTGGGACAGGGGACGTCCAGATACGCAGTATTTT | CASSWDRGRPDTQYF
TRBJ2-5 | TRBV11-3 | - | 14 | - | TGTGCCAGCAGCTTAAGACACCCGGGGTATGCCCAGTACTTC | CASSLRHPGYAQYF
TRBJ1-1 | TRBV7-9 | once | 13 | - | TGTGCCAGCCCCTCTGGGCCGGACACTGAAGCTTTCTTT | CASPSGPDTEAFF
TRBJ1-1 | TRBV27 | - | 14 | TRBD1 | TGTGCCAGCAGTCCAGGACAGGGAATCACTGAAGCTTTCTTT | CASSPGQGITEAFF